This section outlines one T cell receptor (beta chain) sequence together with its context. Its binding antigen is unknown. The sample holds no much larger clone one base away, and base qualities are not on file. The data derive from a study of blood T cell repertoires in COVID-19 (TCRdb year 2020). For context, the study as a whole: Collaborator samples came from the United States, Italy and Spain and covered acute and convalescent phases of COVID-19. The material from the prospective study consisted of cDNA or gDNA derived from T cells, B-cell-depleted T cells, or PBMCs. The dataset comprised deeply sampled blood TCRbeta repertoires from subjects exposed to, actively infected with, or recovered from COVID-19. The repertoires were released in a freely available public database intended as a resource for research on the immune response to SARS-CoV-2. Samples were obtained from the ongoing ImmuneRACE study (first 160 participants) and from 950 to 1,500 subjects provided by 6 global collaborators. Sample metadata almost always included a de-identified subject ID, COVID-19 status, age in years and sex. Where available, HLA class I and class II types were obtained from metadata supplied by the sample provider rather than from assay-based typing.

Participants in the prospective study were enrolled through a virtual design, were aged roughly 18 to 100 years, and lived in roughly 26 United States geographic areas. Cohort assignment in the prospective study relied on participant-reported clinical history from a screening survey and a study questionnaire. Recovered participants in ImmuneRACE Cohort 3 were defined by two consecutive negative NP/OP PCR tests, clearance by a healthcare professional, or resolution of symptoms. Each participant in the prospective study had whole blood, serum and a nasopharyngeal or oropharyngeal swab collected by mobile phlebotomists. Participants in the prospective study had the option to provide additional blood draws and questionnaires over a roughly 2-month period. Prospective study blood samples were shipped either frozen or at room temperature before DNA extraction. What the research found in general, with its limitations: The quantity of clinical and demographic metadata differed by source and by participant and was supplied without curation.

Taken from the germline V gene (reference sequence), the CDR1 and CDR2 loops are MNHEY and SMNVEV. Trimming costs V 3 bases and J 6 bases, and their ends lie 9 bases apart. The CDR3 runs 13 amino acids, cysteine and phenylalanine included. The sequence is cut down to CDR3 DNA, 39 bases in frame from base 1. TCRbeta CDR3 regions were amplified from genomic DNA by means of the immunoSEQ Assay, a bias-controlled multiplex PCR. The paper's data handling went like this. The number of nucleated cells in each sample was estimated from the amplification of reference gene primers within the assay. To quantify the absolute abundance of each unique TCRbeta CDR3 rearrangement, sequence reads were collapsed and filtered. For each sample, productive Simpson clonality was calculated by taking the square root of Simpson's diversity index across productive rearrangements. TCRdb re-hosts the immuneACCESS table, in-frame sequences only. Its copies lack some clones; in the studies checked, an unresolved V gene accounts for under half of them, and the cause for the rest is not known. That table furnishes V, J and clone size, whereas the DNA furnished D and trimming. The table for this sample lists roughly 260,000 clones; approximately 83% of them were counted only once. The ten most abundant clones make up approximately 1.9% of the sample.

The V and J segments used are TRBV27 and TRBJ2-1; TRBD2 is perhaps the D gene, given 6 matching bases. The sample consisted of PBMCs or T cells enriched from blood (not recorded which). This clonotype was sampled from a woman aged 45-60 years who had recovered from COVID-19. The DNA is as follows: TGTGCCAGCAGTTTGATGGGGGGCAATGAGCAGTTCTTC. Its protein is CASSLMGGNEQFF.